The T cell receptor (beta chain) under discussion was sequenced for a study of blood T cell repertoires in COVID-19. Overall study context: The United States, Italy and Spain were the sources of the acute and convalescent COVID-19 samples.

The CDR3 is 14 amino acids. The ends were cut back, 4 bases at V and 4 bases at J, with 13 bases in the middle. From germline, CDR1 is SNHLY and CDR2 FYNNEI. Assay used: immunoSEQ multiplex PCR; TCRdb lists only in-frame clones, some missing. The sample includes 200,000 to 250,000 clones, roughly 90% of them seen just once. The chain uses TRBV2 and TRBJ1-1; D perhaps matches TRBD1 (5 bases). The sample consisted of PBMCs or T cells enriched from blood (not recorded which). This TCR came from a woman aged 30 to 39 with acute COVID-19. The CDR3 nucleotides are TGTGCCAGCAGTGTCGGGACTATTGGCACTGAAGCTTTCTTT. It codes for CASSVGTIGTEAFF.